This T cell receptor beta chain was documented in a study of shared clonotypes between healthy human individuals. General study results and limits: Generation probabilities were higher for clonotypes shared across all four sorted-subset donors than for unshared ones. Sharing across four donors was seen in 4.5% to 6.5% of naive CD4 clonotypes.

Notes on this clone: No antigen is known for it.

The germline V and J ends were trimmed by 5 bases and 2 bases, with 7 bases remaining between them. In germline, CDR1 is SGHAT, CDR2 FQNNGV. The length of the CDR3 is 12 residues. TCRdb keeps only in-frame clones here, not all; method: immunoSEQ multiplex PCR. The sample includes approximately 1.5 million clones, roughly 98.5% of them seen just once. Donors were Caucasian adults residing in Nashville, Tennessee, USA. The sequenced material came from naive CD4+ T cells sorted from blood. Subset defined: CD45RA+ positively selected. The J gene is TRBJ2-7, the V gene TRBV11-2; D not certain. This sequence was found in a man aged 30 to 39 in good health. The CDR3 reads CASSPNPYEQYF. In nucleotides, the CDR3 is TGTGCCAGCAGCCCCAACCCCTACGAGCAGTACTTC.